Below, 25 T cell receptor beta chains from the same sample are listed, as sequenced in a study of T cells in tumors after PD-1 blockade. The data were produced by immunoSEQ multiplex PCR, yet TCRdb's version contains in-frame clones alone and is incomplete. The repertoire holds roughly 48,000 clones, with 81% as singletons. Source: PBMCs, taken before anti-PD-1 treatment. The receptors originated from a human donor with basal cell carcinoma.

The chain couples TRBV6-5 to TRBJ1-1; tentative D call: TRBD1 (6 bases). Trimming took off 8 bases at V and 2 bases at J, with 15 bases between the two ends. CDR3 length: 14 residues. Germline V gives CDR1 MNHEY, CDR2 SVGAGI. CDR3 loop: CASEGRGKNTEAFF. The DNA of the CDR3 is TGTGCCAGCGAGGGAAGGGGGAAAAACACTGAAGCTTTCTTT.

This chain joins TRBV5-1 and TRBJ1-2; D is possibly TRBD1 (5 bases). Trimming removed 1 base from V and 2 bases from J, with 15 bases in between. Germline loops: CDR1 SGHRS, CDR2 YFSETQ. This CDR3 is 16 amino acids long. CDR3 loop: CASSLLGQGFNYGYTF. As DNA, the CDR3 is TGCGCCAGCAGCTTGTTAGGGCAGGGTTTCAACTATGGCTACACCTTC.

J is TRBJ2-5 and V is TRBV7-2; 10 bases are a match to TRBD2. Germline CDR1 is SGHTA and CDR2 is FQGNSA. This CDR3 contains 15 residues. The ends lost 3 bases at V and 5 bases at J; junction bases unmatched: 6. CDR3 in DNA: TGTGCCAGCAGCTTGCCAGCGGGGGGGCATGAGACCCAGTACTTC. Amino acids: CASSLPAGGHETQYF.

The chain employs TRBV7-9 and TRBJ2-3; the D gene is possibly TRBD1 (5 bases). The CDR3 has 15 residues. Germline V gives CDR1 SEHNR, CDR2 FQNEAQ (reference sequence). Trimming cost V 5 bases and J 3 bases, with 15 bases left between them. This CDR3 is CASSPQGLATDTQYF. In DNA, the CDR3 is TGTGCCAGCAGCCCGCAGGGTTTGGCGACAGATACGCAGTATTTT. Drawing the rest from reference TRBV7-9 and TRBJ2-3, the complete variable domain is DTGVSQNPRHKITKRGQNVTFRCDPISEHNRLYWYRQTLGQGPEFLTYFQNEAQLEKSRLLSDRFSAERPKGSFSTLEIQRTEQGDSAMYLCASSPQGLATDTQYFGPGTRLTVL.

The rearrangement uses TRBV14 and TRBJ2-2, with 9 bases identical to TRBD1. Germline V CDR1 and CDR2: SGHDN, FVKESK. The ends lost 4 bases at V and 7 bases at J; junction bases unmatched: 7. The CDR3 is 15 residues long. The CDR3 loop is CASSLYRGLGGELFF. The CDR3 DNA follows: TGTGCCAGCAGCCTATACAGGGGGCTCGGCGGGGAGCTGTTTTTT.

This chain joins TRBV5-4 and TRBJ1-6; D not resolved. The CDR3 length is 14 residues. Trimming cost V 0 bases and J 7 bases, with 8 bases left between them. Germline V CDR1 and CDR2: SGHNT, YYREEE (reference sequence). The CDR3 nucleotides read TGTGCCAGCAGCTTGGGCGACACGAATTCACCCCTCCACTTT. Residues: CASSLGDTNSPLHF.

The chain couples TRBV7-8 to TRBJ1-2; a weak D match, TRBD1 (6 bases). Trimming left V 1 base short and J 3 bases short, with 6 bases between. CDR3 length equals 13 residues. Looked up from germline, CDR1 is SGHVS and CDR2 is FQNEAQ. As DNA, the CDR3 is TGTGCCAGCAGCTTAGACAGGGACTATGGCTACACCTTC. Translated, it gives CASSLDRDYGYTF.

This clone has just a few counts. The V gene is TRBV5-6, the J gene TRBJ1-2, with D uncertain. Germline V lookup: CDR1 SGHDT, CDR2 YYEEEE. The CDR3 consists of 12 residues. V lost 3 bases and J 8 bases, leaving 11 bases between the germline ends. DNA for the CDR3: TGTGCCAGCAGCTCATCACGAAGAGGCTACACCTTC. It codes for CASSSSRRGYTF.

This chain joins TRBV19 and TRBJ1-5; D ambiguous. CDR1 LNHDA and CDR2 SQIVND come from the germline V gene (reference sequence). Trimming removed 2 bases from V and 1 base from J, with 9 bases in between. This CDR3 region has 15 residues. In DNA form, the CDR3 reads TGTGCCAGTAGTATACGGACCGGGAGCAATCAGCCCCAGCATTTT. Translation gives CASSIRTGSNQPQHF.

The chain is built from TRBV2 and TRBJ1-1, with TRBD1 matching 7 bases. The CDR3 has 11 amino acids. With V trimmed by 10 bases and J by 5 bases, 4 bases remained unmatched. Germline V gene lookup returns CDR1 SNHLY and CDR2 FYNNEI. The CDR3 DNA sequence: TGTGCCACCAGGGGGGGGACTGAAGCTTTCTTT. Translating it yields CATRGGTEAFF.

The genes are TRBV5-5 and TRBJ1-5; D might be TRBD1 (5 bases). The CDR3 runs 15 residues. Germline CDR1 and CDR2: SGHKS and YYEKEE (reference sequence). V shed 6 bases and J shed 4 bases, with 17 bases lying between them. The CDR3 nucleotides read TGTGCCAGCACCCCGGGGGGGTCGGGAAATCAGCCCCAGCATTTT. It specifies CASTPGGSGNQPQHF.

The rearrangement joins TRBV9 to TRBJ1-3; D perhaps matches TRBD1 (6 bases). The length of the CDR3 is 16 residues. V was shortened by 3 bases and J by 8 bases, with 21 bases between the two germline ends. Per the germline V gene, CDR1 is SGDLS and CDR2 is YYNGEE. The CDR3: CASSEFRDTPVDTIYF. CDR3 in DNA: TGTGCCAGCAGCGAGTTCCGGGACACCCCAGTCGACACCATATATTTT.

V is TRBV2 and J is TRBJ1-1; D gene unclear. The V and J ends lost 7 bases and 5 bases respectively, with 20 bases between them. The CDR3 extends over 15 amino acids. The germline V gene has CDR1 SNHLY and CDR2 FYNNEI. The CDR3 DNA is TGTGCCAGCATTCCTCGAGGGCCGTTAAGGACTGAAGCTTTCTTT. Its translation: CASIPRGPLRTEAFF.

This clone was counted between two and nine times. The rearrangement links TRBV3-1 (or the pseudogene TRBV3-2) to TRBJ1-1, with 9 nucleotides matching TRBD1. Germline CDR1 and CDR2: LGHDT and YNNKEL (reference sequence). The CDR3 is 14 amino acids. V trimming: 4 bases; J trimming: 3 bases; junction bases outside the gene matches: 3. CDR3 loop: CASSLQGADTEAFF. CDR3 sequence (DNA): TGTGCCAGCAGCCTACAGGGGGCGGACACTGAAGCTTTCTTT.

The chain uses TRBV10-1 and TRBJ1-6, with 8 bases fitting TRBD1. Looked up from germline, CDR1 is WNHNN and CDR2 is SYGVQD (reference sequence). This CDR3 spans 14 amino acids. V was pared by 4 bases and J by 10 bases, with 6 bases of the junction left unmatched. The CDR3 nucleotides are TGCGCCAGCAGTGGCCAGGGGGCAGGGTCACCCCTCCACTTT. Residues: CASSGQGAGSPLHF.

The rearrangement links TRBV18 to TRBJ1-4, with no clear D. The V end lost 2 bases, the J end lost 5 bases, and 0 bases lay between the germline ends. The germline CDR1 and CDR2 sequences are KGHSH and LQKENI. The CDR3 consists of 11 residues. The CDR3 DNA reads as TGTGCCAGCTCACCAAATGAAAAACTGTTTTTT. It codes for CASSPNEKLFF.

The rearrangement uses TRBV2 and TRBJ2-7; tentatively, D is TRBD1 or TRBD2 (5 bases each). The CDR3 loop spans 11 amino acids. Germline loops: CDR1 SNHLY, CDR2 FYNNEI. Trimming removed 6 bases at V and 13 bases at J, with 16 bases between. CDR3 amino acids: CASRAGTHPYF. In DNA form, the CDR3 reads TGTGCCAGCAGAGCCGGGACCCATCCCTACTTC.

This clone was recorded a few times. J is TRBJ1-1 and V is TRBV5-5; no firm D call. The V end was cut by 0 bases, the J end by 1 base, with 10 bases between. CDR1 is SGHKS and CDR2 is YYEKEE in the germline V gene (reference sequence). This CDR3 spans 15 amino acids. CDR3 loop: CASSLERVGNTEAFF. CDR3 in DNA: TGTGCCAGCAGCTTGGAAAGGGTCGGGAACACTGAAGCTTTCTTT. The variable domain in full, completed from reference TRBV5-5 and TRBJ1-1, reads DAGVTQSPTHLIKTRGQQVTLRCSPISGHKSVSWYQQVLGQGPQFIFQYYEKEERGRGNFPDRFSARQFPNYSSELNVNALLLGDSALYLCASSLERVGNTEAFFGQGTRLTVV.

V gene TRBV10-1 combines with J gene TRBJ2-1, with 8 bases identical to TRBD1. Germline CDR1 and CDR2: WNHNN and SYGVQD (reference sequence). The CDR3 totals 16 residues. The V gene end was trimmed by 7 bases and the J gene end by 3 bases; junction bases not matched to a gene: 11. The CDR3 sequence: CASNPTGVGGYNEQFF. DNA of the CDR3: TGCGCCAGCAACCCGACAGGGGTCGGGGGCTACAATGAGCAGTTCTTC.

V and J are TRBV6-1 and TRBJ1-5; tentative D call: TRBD1 (5 bases). The CDR3 totals 15 residues. Looked up from germline, CDR1 is MNHNS and CDR2 is SASEGT. The V end was cut by 2 bases, the J end by 4 bases, with 12 bases between. The chain's CDR3 is CASSEQWGKNQPQHF. CDR3 bases: TGTGCCAGCAGTGAACAATGGGGGAAAAATCAGCCCCAGCATTTT.

The chain employs TRBV7-8 and TRBJ2-7, with 7 bases that match TRBD1. Per the germline V gene, CDR1 is SGHVS and CDR2 is FQNEAQ. The V segment lost 2 bases and the J segment 3 bases; nucleotides outside the gene matches: 7. CDR3 size: 15 residues. Written as DNA, the CDR3 is TGTGCCAGCAGCTTACATCCCGGGACAGACTACGAGCAGTACTTC. Its translation is CASSLHPGTDYEQYF.

V usage is TRBV5-1 and J usage is TRBJ2-5; 7 nucleotides match TRBD1. The length of the CDR3 is 13 residues. V was pared by 5 bases and J by 5 bases, with 6 bases of the junction left unmatched. CDR1 is SGHRS and CDR2 is YFSETQ in the germline V gene. CDR3 in amino acids: CASRTGSVETQYF. The CDR3 bases are TGCGCCAGCAGGACAGGGTCCGTGGAGACCCAGTACTTC.

This clone was observed a single time. The gene calls are TRBV30 and TRBJ1-5, with 7 bases matching TRBD1. The CDR3 consists of 17 residues. Germline CDR1 GTSNPN, CDR2 SVGIG (reference sequence). With V trimmed by 2 bases and J by 1 base, 11 bases remained unmatched. The CDR3: CAWSRDRSVLSNQPQHF. CDR3 bases: TGTGCCTGGAGTAGGGACAGATCCGTATTGAGCAATCAGCCCCAGCATTTT.

As regards this clone: Other DNA sequences in this sample translate to the same CDR3. The chain carries TRBV5-4 and TRBJ2-7, with 11 bases lining up with TRBD1. After removal of 5 bases from V and 12 bases from J, the junction contained 7 bases not matched to a gene. The CDR3 is 12 amino acids. Germline lookup yields CDR1 SGHNT and CDR2 YYREEE (reference sequence). The CDR3 is CASSPGTGGPYF. The CDR3 DNA follows: TGTGCCAGCAGTCCCGGGACAGGGGGACCGTACTTC.

V gene TRBV2 combines with J gene TRBJ1-2, with D possibly TRBD1 on 6 matching bases. With 10 bases removed from V and 3 bases from J, the gap between germline ends came to 18 bases. The CDR3 contains 14 residues. Germline V gene sequence: CDR1 SNHLY, CDR2 FYNNEI. CDR3 DNA: TGTGCCACCCTGACAGGAGCAACGGACTATGGCTACACCTTC. Amino acid sequence: CATLTGATDYGYTF.